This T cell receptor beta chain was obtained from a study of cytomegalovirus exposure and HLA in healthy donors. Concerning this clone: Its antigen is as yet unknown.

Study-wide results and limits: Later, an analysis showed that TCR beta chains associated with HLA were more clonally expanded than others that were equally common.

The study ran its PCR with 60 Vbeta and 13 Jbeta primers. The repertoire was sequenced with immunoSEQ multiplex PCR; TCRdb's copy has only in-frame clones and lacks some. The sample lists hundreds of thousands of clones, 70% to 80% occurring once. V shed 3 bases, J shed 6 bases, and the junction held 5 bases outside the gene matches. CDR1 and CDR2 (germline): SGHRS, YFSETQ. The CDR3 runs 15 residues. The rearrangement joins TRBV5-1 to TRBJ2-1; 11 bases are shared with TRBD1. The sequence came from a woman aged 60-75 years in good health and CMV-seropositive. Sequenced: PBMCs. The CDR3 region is CASSSRDRGSNEQFF. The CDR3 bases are TGCGCCAGCAGCTCCCGGGACAGGGGGTCCAATGAGCAGTTCTTC.